Each of the 26 T cell receptor beta chains below was sequenced from the same sample in a study of blood T cell repertoires in COVID-19. The protocol was immunoSEQ multiplex PCR, while the TCRdb copy is restricted to in-frame clones and leaves out a portion. The sample lists about 84,000 clones, about 95% occurring once. The material sequenced was peripheral blood. Receptor source: a human donor with active COVID-19. The donor label of this sample is uncertain.

The rearrangement joins TRBV29-1 to TRBJ1-5, with 7 nucleotides matching TRBD1. This CDR3 contains 12 residues. Unmatched junction bases numbered 8, after V lost 8 bases and J lost 7 bases. Germline V lookup: CDR1 SQVTM, CDR2 ANQGSEA. The CDR3 loop is CSQKTGEQPQHF. The DNA for the CDR3 is TGCAGCCAAAAAACAGGGGAACAGCCCCAGCATTTT.

This rearrangement joins TRBV7-2 to TRBJ2-3; 9 nucleotides match TRBD2. The CDR3 has 16 residues. V shed 5 bases, J shed 1 base, and the junction held 7 bases outside the gene matches. CDR1 is SGHTA and CDR2 is FQGNSA in the germline V gene. DNA of the CDR3: TGTGCCAGCAGCACGCCCTCTAGCGGGGGCACAGATACGCAGTATTTT. It is translated as CASSTPSSGGTDTQYF.

This clone was detected only once. The J gene is TRBJ2-7, the V gene TRBV11-3; D is perhaps TRBD1 (5 bases). CDR1 and CDR2 from the germline V gene are SGHNT and YENEEA. V lost 3 bases and J lost 1, with 13 bases in between. The CDR3 loop spans 15 amino acids. The CDR3 spells CASSFRDSPSYEQYF. The CDR3 DNA reads TGTGCCAGCAGCTTCCGAGACAGTCCATCCTACGAGCAGTACTTC.

This chain links TRBV27 with TRBJ2-7, with a tentative D call TRBD1 (6 bases). V was clipped by 3 bases and J by 2 bases, with 8 bases between them. There are 13 residues in the CDR3. Germline CDR1 MNHEY, CDR2 SMNVEV (reference sequence). CDR3 residues: CASSLAGAYEQYF. The CDR3 nucleotides read TGTGCCAGCAGTTTGGCAGGGGCCTACGAGCAGTACTTC.

The CDR3 DNA reads as TGTGCCAGTTACCAGGGAAGCTCTGGGGCCAACGTCCTGACTTTC. The encoded protein is CASYQGSSGANVLTF. V gene TRBV19 combines with J gene TRBJ2-6, with D possibly matching TRBD1 (5 bases). There are 15 residues in the CDR3. Germline V gene lookup returns CDR1 LNHDA and CDR2 SQIVND (reference sequence). Trimming shortened V by 8 bases and J by 0 bases, and 11 bases separated the two germline ends.

The V gene is TRBV21-1, the J gene TRBJ1-5. TRBV21-1 is recorded as a pseudogene. This CDR3 is built from 11 residues. The CDR3 loop reads CASSNFMPQHF. CDR3 DNA sequence: TGTGCCAGCAGCAATTTTATGCCCCAGCATTTT.

This chain links TRBV10-3 with TRBJ2-2; TRBD1 is a possible D gene (6 bases). The CDR3 covers 14 residues. Germline CDR1 ENHRY, CDR2 SYGVKD. Trimming shortened V by 3 bases and J by 3 bases, and 8 bases separated the two germline ends. The chain's CDR3 is CAISEGQYTGELFF. CDR3 sequence (DNA): TGTGCCATCAGTGAAGGACAGTACACCGGGGAGCTGTTTTTT.

The chain uses TRBV6-2 or TRBV6-3 and TRBJ2-1; TRBD2 matches at 10 bases. The CDR3 consists of 16 residues. V was clipped by 5 bases and J by 5 bases; unmatched bases: 9. The germline V gene has CDR1 MNHEY and CDR2 SVGEGT. The CDR3 loop reads CASSLAGTSVHNEQFF. The CDR3 DNA follows: TGTGCCAGCAGTCTCGCCGGGACTAGCGTACACAATGAGCAGTTCTTC.

This chain joins TRBV3-1 (or the pseudogene TRBV3-2) and TRBJ1-6; TRBD1 aligns across 7 bases. The junction had 3 bases not matched to a gene; V was cut back by 1 base and J by 9 bases. CDR3 length: 14 residues. CDR1 and CDR2 (germline): LGHDT, YNNKEL (reference sequence). The DNA for the CDR3 is TGTGCCAGCAGCCAAGTAGGGGGCGGTTCACCCCTCCACTTT. Translating gives CASSQVGGGSPLHF.

J is TRBJ1-2 and V is TRBV6-4; tentatively, D is TRBD1 (6 bases). Germline V gives CDR1 MRHNA, CDR2 SNTAGT. V lost 5 bases to trimming and J lost 4 bases, with 20 bases between them. The CDR3 totals 16 residues. CDR3 sequence (DNA): TGTGCCAGCAGTTCCACAGGGCCTTCCCGAGGCTATGGCTACACCTTC. The encoded protein is CASSSTGPSRGYGYTF.

The chain joins TRBV3-1 (or the pseudogene TRBV3-2) to TRBJ2-5, with 7 positions matching TRBD1. This CDR3 spans 17 amino acids. After removal of 1 base from V and 0 bases from J, the junction contained 8 bases not matched to a gene. From germline, CDR1 is LGHDT and CDR2 YNNKEL (reference sequence). CDR3 in DNA: TGTGCCAGCAGCCAAGTCACCGGGACAGAGTACCAAGAGACCCAGTACTTC. Translated: CASSQVTGTEYQETQYF.

This chain links TRBV11-3 with TRBJ2-5; the D is unclear. Germline CDR1 SGHNT, CDR2 YENEEA. This CDR3 is 15 amino acids long. V was clipped by 0 bases and J by 5 bases, with 13 bases between them. CDR3 loop: CASSLDQLPRETQYF. CDR3 bases: TGTGCCAGCAGCTTAGATCAGCTCCCTAGGGAGACCCAGTACTTC.

The chain uses TRBV5-1 and TRBJ2-5; TRBD2 matches 11 bases. Germline CDR1 and CDR2: SGHRS and YFSETQ. This CDR3 contains 17 residues. Losses at the gene ends were 3 bases for V and 1 base for J; bases not matched to a gene: 8. CDR3 bases: TGCGCCAGCAGCTCGGGGCGGACTAGCGGGCTCCAAGAGACCCAGTACTTC. It is translated as CASSSGRTSGLQETQYF.

V gene TRBV6-5 combines with J gene TRBJ2-7; TRBD1 might be the D (6 bases). The CDR3 is 13 residues long. Trimming removed 6 bases at V and 5 bases at J, with 14 bases between. Germline-derived CDR1 and CDR2 are MNHEY and SVGAGI. Here the CDR3 DNA reads TGTGCCAGCAGAGAGGGGGTCTGGGACGAGCAGTACTTC. Translation: CASREGVWDEQYF.

The chain combines TRBV7-9 with TRBJ1-1, with TRBD1 as a possible D gene (5 bases). V lost 5 bases and J lost 3, with 10 bases in between. Germline values: CDR1 SEHNR, CDR2 FQNEAQ (reference sequence). The CDR3 is 13 amino acids. The chain's CDR3 is CASSATAYTEAFF. CDR3 nucleotides: TGTGCCAGCAGCGCGACAGCTTACACTGAAGCTTTCTTT.

In this sample, this clone turned up once. The chain uses TRBV6-6 and TRBJ1-1; a weak D match, TRBD1 (5 bases). Germline CDR1 and CDR2: MNHNY and SVGAGI (reference sequence). V lost 2 bases, J lost 8 bases, and 18 bases lay in between. The CDR3 spans 15 residues. The CDR3 region has the DNA TGTGCCAGCAGTTACGGGGACCGCGGGGCAAGCGAAGCTTTCTTT. It yields the protein CASSYGDRGASEAFF.

This clone was observed once. The chain joins TRBV5-6 to TRBJ1-2, with 7 bases lining up with TRBD1. CDR3 length: 13 amino acids. The V segment lost 5 bases and the J segment 4 bases; nucleotides outside the gene matches: 5. The germline CDR1 and CDR2 sequences are SGHDT and YYEEEE. The chain's CDR3 is CASRGQEAYGYTF. The DNA of the CDR3 is TGTGCCAGCAGAGGACAGGAAGCCTATGGCTACACCTTC.

The chain joins TRBV5-8 to TRBJ2-7; 8 bases map to TRBD1. Germline CDR1 reads SGHTS; CDR2 reads YDEGEE. The CDR3 is 15 residues long. After removal of 2 bases from V and 3 bases from J, the junction contained 7 bases not matched to a gene. The CDR3 DNA follows: TGTGCCAGCAGCTTTGGGCAGGGGGCTTTCTACGAGCAGTACTTC. Amino acids: CASSFGQGAFYEQYF.

For this clone: At one end the junction does not follow the germline gene, possibly because of a read error. This chain uses TRBV7-7 with TRBJ2-5; 11 nucleotides match TRBD1. Germline values: CDR1 SSHAT, CDR2 FNYEAQ (reference sequence). This CDR3 contains 18 residues. The CDR3 protein is CASSLVPPGTGGGETQYF. CDR3 bases: TGTGCTAGCAGCTTAGTCCCCCCCGGGACAGGGGGGGGAGAGACCCAGTACTTC.

The V gene is TRBV9, the J gene TRBJ2-2; TRBD2 matches at 9 bases. The CDR3 extends over 16 amino acids. Germline trimming cut 2 bases from V and 7 bases from J; bases unmatched to any gene: 9. Germline CDR1 reads SGDLS; CDR2 reads YYNGEE. DNA of the CDR3: TGTGCCAGCAGCGTCGCTAGCGGGACGGGCAGCGGGGAGCTGTTTTTT. It translates to CASSVASGTGSGELFF.

This rearrangement joins TRBV6-5 to TRBJ1-1; D call uncertain. Trimming took off 4 bases at V and 6 bases at J, with 9 bases between the two ends. CDR3 size: 12 residues. The germline V gene encodes CDR1 MNHEY and CDR2 SVGAGI. The CDR3 region has the DNA TGTGCCAGCAGTTCCGAGTCTGCTGAAGCTTTCTTT. It codes for CASSSESAEAFF.

The CDR3 spells CASSPRTGGTDTQYF. CDR3 bases: TGCGCCAGCAGCCCCCGGACAGGGGGGACAGATACGCAGTATTTT. V gene TRBV4-1 combines with J gene TRBJ2-3, with 10 nucleotides matching TRBD1. CDR1 and CDR2 from the germline V gene are MGHRA and YSYEKL. V trimming: 4 bases; J trimming: 3 bases; junction bases outside the gene matches: 4. The CDR3 loop spans 15 amino acids.

This clone appeared once. J is TRBJ2-6 and V is TRBV18; 8 nucleotides agree with TRBD1. The germline V gene encodes CDR1 KGHSH and CDR2 LQKENI. The CDR3 length is 17 residues. Trimming at V came to 4 bases and at J to 0 bases, leaving 5 bases not matched to a gene. The CDR3 coding sequence is TGTGCCAGCTCACGGGGACAGGTCGGCTCTGGGGCCAACGTCCTGACTTTC. Amino acids: CASSRGQVGSGANVLTF.

The rearrangement joins TRBV3-1 (or the pseudogene TRBV3-2) to TRBJ2-1; possibly TRBD1 for D (6 bases). This CDR3 region has 16 residues. V was clipped by 0 bases and J by 3 bases, with 12 bases between them. Germline CDR1 is LGHDT and CDR2 is YNNKEL (reference sequence). The CDR3 spells CASSQEGAGDYNEQFF. The CDR3 region has the DNA TGTGCCAGCAGCCAAGAGGGCGCAGGGGACTACAATGAGCAGTTCTTC.

CDR3 protein: CASGLYTGTGCYF. As DNA, the CDR3 is TGTGCTAGTGGTCTATATACCGGGACAGGGTGCTACTTC. V is TRBV12-5 and J is TRBJ2-7; 9 bases are a match to TRBD1. The V segment lost 5 bases and the J segment 13 bases; nucleotides outside the gene matches: 12. The CDR3 consists of 13 residues. The germline gives CDR1 LGHNT, CDR2 FRNRAP.

The CDR3 loop is CASSQAGYEQYF. CDR3 DNA sequence: TGTGCCAGCAGTCAGGCGGGATACGAGCAGTACTTC. The chain couples TRBV27 to TRBJ2-7, with D possibly being TRBD2 (6 bases). The V end was cut by 5 bases, the J end by 4 bases, with 9 bases between. Per the germline V gene, CDR1 is MNHEY and CDR2 is SMNVEV (reference sequence). CDR3 size: 12 residues.